Each of the 18 T cell receptor beta chains below was sequenced from the same sample in a study of blood T cell repertoires in COVID-19. Sequencing was performed with immunoSEQ multiplex PCR; in TCRdb, only in-frame clones are kept and a portion is missing. The sample shows more than 250,000 clones, 70% to 90% of them seen only once. Sequencing input: PBMCs or T cells enriched from blood (not recorded which). The receptors were sampled from a woman aged 25 to 39 who had recovered from COVID-19.

The genes are TRBV7-2 and TRBJ1-1; TRBD1 might be the D (5 bases). V dropped 4 bases and J dropped 0 bases, with 9 bases sitting between them. Germline CDR1 is SGHTA and CDR2 is FQGNSA. The CDR3 is made up of 14 amino acids. The CDR3 spells CASSWGVMNTEAFF. In nucleotides, the CDR3 is TGTGCCAGCAGCTGGGGGGTAATGAACACTGAAGCTTTCTTT.

The V call is TRBV19, the J call TRBJ1-1; 7 nucleotides match TRBD1. This CDR3 spans 15 amino acids. Germline V CDR1 and CDR2: LNHDA, SQIVND (reference sequence). The J segment lost 6 bases and the V segment lost 7 bases, leaving 14 bases of the junction unmatched. CDR3 residues: CASNNRRGGVAEAFF. DNA for the CDR3: TGTGCCAGTAACAACCGGAGAGGGGGCGTTGCTGAAGCTTTCTTT.

This clone occurred a few times. The V call is TRBV7-2, the J call TRBJ2-3, with 9 bases that match TRBD2. CDR1 is SGHTA, CDR2 FQGNSA, per germline. The junction had 3 bases not matched to a gene; V was cut back by 5 bases and J by 0 bases. CDR3 length equals 15 residues. The CDR3 reads CASSRTSGSTDTQYF. The DNA for the CDR3 is TGTGCCAGCAGCAGAACTAGCGGGAGCACAGATACGCAGTATTTT.

The V and J genes are TRBV14 and TRBJ2-5, with 8 bases fitting TRBD2. The length of the CDR3 is 16 residues. The V gene's germline CDR1 is SGHDN and CDR2 FVKESK. V dropped 4 bases and J dropped 5; count of bases not matched to a gene: 12. The CDR3 region is CASSPLNSGGVETQYF. In DNA form, the CDR3 reads TGTGCCAGCAGCCCTCTAAACAGCGGGGGTGTGGAGACCCAGTACTTC.

CDR3 coding DNA: TGTGCCAGCAGTTTGGGGGTCAGGGGGCATGACGAGCAGTACTTC. Its translation is CASSLGVRGHDEQYF. The V and J genes are TRBV6-2 or TRBV6-3 and TRBJ2-7, with TRBD1 matching over 8 bases. V was clipped by 4 bases and J by 5 bases; unmatched bases: 10. Germline V gene lookup returns CDR1 MNHEY and CDR2 SVGEGT. This CDR3 is built from 15 residues.

The chain links TRBV6-2 or TRBV6-3 to TRBJ1-1, with D tentatively TRBD1 (5 bases). The CDR3 is 13 residues long. CDR1 is MNHEY and CDR2 is SVGEGT in the germline V gene. Trimming took 5 bases from V and 4 from J, leaving 11 bases between them. CDR3 nucleotides: TGTGCCAGCAGTCTAGGGGTTTCCACTGAAGCTTTCTTT. It codes for CASSLGVSTEAFF.

The chain carries TRBV4-1 and TRBJ2-5; 10 bases map to TRBD2. With 2 bases clipped from V and 9 bases from J, the junction kept 9 bases outside the gene matches. Germline V gene data show CDR1 as MGHRA and CDR2 as YSYEKL. This CDR3 is built from 15 residues. The CDR3 nucleotides are TGCGCCAGCAGCCAACTAACTAGCGGGGTGGCGTCCCAGTACTTC. Translation gives CASSQLTSGVASQYF.

V usage is TRBV9 and J usage is TRBJ2-1; 15 positions match TRBD2. CDR1 and CDR2 from the germline V gene are SGDLS and YYNGEE. The CDR3 loop spans 15 amino acids. The V and J ends lost 0 bases and 15 bases, in that order; junction bases with no gene match: 7. The CDR3 reads CASSVAGTSGGPRFF. The CDR3 nucleotides are TGTGCCAGCAGCGTAGCGGGGACTAGCGGGGGGCCCCGGTTCTTC. Filled out from reference TRBV9 and TRBJ2-1, the complete variable domain reads DSGVTQTPKHLITATGQRVTLRCSPRSGDLSVYWYQQSLDQGLQFLIQYYNGEERAKGNILERFSAQQFPDLHSELNLSSLELGDSALYFCASSVAGTSGGPRFFGPGTRLTVL.

The chain is built from TRBV25-1 and TRBJ1-1, with 8 nucleotides matching TRBD1. The CDR3 is 13 amino acids. Trimming took 6 bases from V and 4 from J; bases not matched to a gene: 4. CDR1 is MGHDK and CDR2 is SYGVNS in the germline V gene. The CDR3 DNA reads TGTGCCAGCAGCCCAGGGGGCGGCACTGAAGCTTTCTTT. Encoded protein: CASSPGGGTEAFF.

The sample holds one count of this clone. The chain links TRBV9 to TRBJ2-7; D is possibly TRBD1 (6 bases). Germline V gene data show CDR1 as SGDLS and CDR2 as YYNGEE. The CDR3 sequence is 16 residues long. Trimming took 3 bases from V and 2 from J, leaving 18 bases between them. The CDR3 reads CASSGSWDGGAYEQYF. The CDR3 coding sequence is TGTGCCAGCAGCGGCTCTTGGGATGGGGGCGCCTACGAGCAGTACTTC. Drawing the rest from reference TRBV9 and TRBJ2-7, the complete variable domain is DSGVTQTPKHLITATGQRVTLRCSPRSGDLSVYWYQQSLDQGLQFLIQYYNGEERAKGNILERFSAQQFPDLHSELNLSSLELGDSALYFCASSGSWDGGAYEQYFGPGTRLTVT.

The V and J genes are TRBV19 and TRBJ1-4, with TRBD1 as a possible D gene (5 bases). The germline CDR1 and CDR2 sequences are LNHDA and SQIVND (reference sequence). The ends were cut back, 3 bases at V and 8 bases at J, with 10 bases in the middle. CDR3 length equals 13 residues. The CDR3 bases are TGTGCCAGTAGTATTACCCAGGGAGAAAAACTGTTTTTT. This translates into CASSITQGEKLFF.

The genes are TRBV4-3 and TRBJ2-2, with no clear D. V lost 4 bases to trimming and J lost 2 bases, with 5 bases between them. Germline CDR1 and CDR2: LGHNA and YSLEER. The CDR3 sequence is 13 residues long. CDR3 DNA: TGCGCCAGCAGCCGCGGTAACACCGGGGAGCTGTTTTTT. This gives the protein CASSRGNTGELFF.

The rearrangement links TRBV6-5 to TRBJ2-1, with 9 bases that match TRBD2. The CDR3 sequence is 15 residues long. Trimming cost V 4 bases and J 5 bases; bases outside gene matches: 6. Germline-derived CDR1 and CDR2 are MNHEY and SVGAGI. CDR3 amino acids: CASSSYSGGDNEQFF. The DNA of the CDR3 is TGTGCCAGCAGTTCCTATAGCGGGGGCGACAATGAGCAGTTCTTC.

The chain joins TRBV9 to TRBJ1-1; weak D call: TRBD1 (6 bases). This CDR3 spans 13 amino acids. V dropped 3 bases and J dropped 4 bases, with 10 bases sitting between them. Germline CDR1 reads SGDLS; CDR2 reads YYNGEE. CDR3 DNA sequence: TGTGCCAGCAGCGCCACAGGGAGCACTGAAGCTTTCTTT. It is translated as CASSATGSTEAFF.

The gene calls are TRBV9 and TRBJ2-2; no definite D call. V was trimmed by 2 bases and J by 4 bases, leaving 9 bases between them. The CDR3 is 14 residues long. Germline CDR1 and CDR2: SGDLS and YYNGEE. CDR3 DNA sequence: TGTGCCAGCAGCGTCCTATTTGGCACCGGGGAGCTGTTTTTT. Translation: CASSVLFGTGELFF.

J is TRBJ2-1 and V is TRBV23-1, with 8 bases that match TRBD1. TRBV23-1 is assigned to the ORF class and has an uncertain function. J lost 6 bases, V lost 6 bases, and 4 bases had no gene match. CDR3 size: 13 residues. CDR3 amino acids: CASRQGVGNEQFF. Written as DNA, the CDR3 is TGCGCCAGCAGACAGGGGGTGGGCAATGAGCAGTTCTTC.

This clone was detected a few times. CDR3 residues: CASSLGQGSANTGELFF. CDR3 in DNA: TGCGCCAGCAGCTTGGGTCAGGGTTCGGCGAACACCGGGGAGCTGTTTTTT. The chain combines TRBV5-1 with TRBJ2-2, with D tentatively TRBD1 (5 bases). The CDR3 spans 17 residues. Trimming shortened V by 0 bases and J by 0 bases, and 12 bases separated the two germline ends. In germline, CDR1 is SGHRS, CDR2 YFSETQ.

The V call is TRBV30, the J call TRBJ1-3; D is unclear. The V end was cut by 4 bases, the J end by 0 bases, with 7 bases between. Germline V gene sequence: CDR1 GTSNPN, CDR2 SVGIG (reference sequence). The CDR3 has 13 residues. This CDR3 reads CAWKPSSGNTIYF. Written as DNA, the CDR3 is TGTGCCTGGAAACCGAGCTCTGGAAACACCATATATTTT.